This T cell receptor beta chain came from a study of B cell selection in AIRE deficiency. General observations from the study: Of several thousand shared Treg TCRbeta sequences, around 32% were healthy-only, around 9.3% patient-only. Shared Treg sequences had shorter CDR3s, biased toward rearrangements with few non-templated insertions. AIRE-deficient Tconv and Treg repertoires matched healthy donors in TCRBV, CDR3 length, diversity.

Profiling relied on immunoSEQ multiplex PCR, and the TCRdb table lists in-frame clones only, not all of them. The sample contains tens of thousands of clones, around 93% of which appear only once. Regulatory T cells were sorted as CD4+CD25hiCD127low/negative. Trimming left V 0 bases short and J 0 bases short, with 13 bases between. The CDR3 totals 17 residues. Per germline, CDR1 LGHNA and CDR2 YNFKEQ. Comment on this clone: Its antigen is as yet unknown.

The TCR sequence derives from a human donor with AIRE deficiency. Material for sequencing was Tregs sorted from PBMCs. The rearrangement uses TRBV4-2 and TRBJ2-3, with D perhaps matching TRBD1 or TRBD2 (5 bases each). CDR3 in DNA: TGTGCCAGCAGCCAAGATATAGGGACGTCTAGCACAGATACGCAGTATTTT. It codes for CASSQDIGTSSTDTQYF.